These T cell receptor beta chains were read from a single sample in a study of blood T cell repertoires in COVID-19. Sequencing used immunoSEQ multiplex PCR; TCRdb keeps in-frame clones, though not all of them. The top ten clones hold about 2% of a sample with around 230,000 clones, roughly 85% of them seen once. Material for sequencing was peripheral blood. These receptor sequences come from a man in his thirties or forties who had recovered from COVID-19. CDR3s include the opening cysteine and the closing phenylalanine or tryptophan. D genes are given only for firm matches. Clone size is shown for a subset of rows, as once, few, many or a class of expanded clone.

CDR3 protein: CASSQILAGGHYEQYF
CDR3 DNA: TGCGCCAGCAGCCAAATATTAGCGGGGGGGCACTACGAGCAGTACTTC
V gene: TRBV4-3
D gene: TRBD2
J gene: TRBJ2-7
clone size: -

CDR3 protein: CASSENRGQEYF
CDR3 DNA: TGTGCCAGCAGTGAAAACAGGGGGCAGGAGTACTTC
V gene: TRBV2
D gene: TRBD1
J gene: TRBJ2-7
clone size: -

CDR3 protein: CASSLVNRGRGAEAFF
CDR3 DNA: TGCGCCAGCAGCTTGGTCAACAGGGGGCGTGGCGCTGAAGCTTTCTTT
V gene: TRBV5-1
D gene: TRBD1
J gene: TRBJ1-1
clone size: -

CDR3 protein: CASSGRGQIAKNIQYF
CDR3 DNA: TGTGCCAGCAGTGGCAGGGGACAGATAGCCAAAAACATTCAGTACTTC
V gene: TRBV6-6
D gene: TRBD1
J gene: TRBJ2-4
clone size: -

CDR3 protein: CASRLRAGGSGQPQHF
CDR3 DNA: TGTGCCAGTAGGCTAAGGGCGGGAGGAAGCGGTCAGCCCCAGCATTTT
V gene: TRBV19
D gene: -
J gene: TRBJ1-5
clone size: once

CDR3 protein: CASSIISTGAGANVLTF
CDR3 DNA: TGTGCCAGTAGTATTATCTCCACGGGGGCTGGGGCCAACGTCCTGACTTTC
V gene: TRBV19
D gene: -
J gene: TRBJ2-6
clone size: -

CDR3 protein: CASSFTGGAAEQFF
CDR3 DNA: TGTGCCAGCAGCTTTACAGGGGGAGCAGCTGAGCAGTTCTTC
V gene: TRBV7-6
D gene: TRBD1
J gene: TRBJ2-1
clone size: -

CDR3 protein: CASRVRTEAFF
CDR3 DNA: TGTGCCAGCCGAGTGAGGACTGAAGCTTTCTTT
V gene: TRBV6-5
D gene: -
J gene: TRBJ1-1
clone size: few

CDR3 protein: CASGYRGENTDTQYF
CDR3 DNA: TGTGCTAGTGGTTACAGGGGGGAGAACACAGATACGCAGTATTTT
V gene: TRBV12-5
D gene: TRBD1
J gene: TRBJ2-3
clone size: -

CDR3 protein: CASSSPTGVSNQPQHF
CDR3 DNA: TGTGCCAGCAGCTCCCCAACAGGGGTGAGCAATCAGCCCCAGCATTTT
V gene: TRBV7-2
D gene: TRBD1
J gene: TRBJ1-5
clone size: -

CDR3 protein: CASQNLAGSISGETQYF
CDR3 DNA: TGTGCCAGCCAGAACCTAGCGGGGTCGATAAGTGGAGAGACCCAGTACTTC
V gene: TRBV2
D gene: TRBD2
J gene: TRBJ2-5
clone size: -

CDR3 protein: CASSVGGLPSYEQYF
CDR3 DNA: TGTGCCAGCAGCGTAGGGGGACTACCGTCCTACGAGCAGTACTTC
V gene: TRBV9
D gene: TRBD2
J gene: TRBJ2-7
clone size: -

CDR3 protein: CASSQSFGRYEQYF
CDR3 DNA: TGTGCCAGCAGCCAAAGTTTCGGGAGATACGAGCAGTACTTC
V gene: TRBV16
D gene: -
J gene: TRBJ2-7
clone size: -

CDR3 protein: CASSYGGGSYEQYF
CDR3 DNA: TGTGCCAGCAGTTACGGGGGGGGGTCTTACGAGCAGTACTTC
V gene: TRBV6-5
D gene: TRBD2
J gene: TRBJ2-7
clone size: once

CDR3 protein: CASSPWGQGSSYEQYF
CDR3 DNA: TGTGCCAGCTCACCCTGGGGACAGGGGTCATCCTACGAGCAGTACTTC
V gene: TRBV18
D gene: TRBD1
J gene: TRBJ2-7
clone size: -

CDR3 protein: CASSQFTGIYQPQHF
CDR3 DNA: TGTGCCAGCAGCCAATTCACAGGGATTTATCAGCCCCAGCATTTT
V gene: TRBV16
D gene: -
J gene: TRBJ1-5
clone size: -

CDR3 protein: CASSLTFSQPQHF
CDR3 DNA: TGTGCCAGCAGTTTGACATTCAGTCAGCCCCAGCATTTT
V gene: TRBV12-3/TRBV12-4
D gene: -
J gene: TRBJ1-5
clone size: -

CDR3 protein: CASSQTKGQGQETQYF
CDR3 DNA: TGTGCCAGCAGCCAGACCAAAGGGCAGGGTCAAGAGACCCAGTACTTC
V gene: TRBV7-2
D gene: -
J gene: TRBJ2-5
clone size: -

CDR3 protein: CASSFLTGTEAFF
CDR3 DNA: TGCGCCAGCAGCTTCCTCACGGGGACTGAAGCTTTCTTT
V gene: TRBV5-1
D gene: -
J gene: TRBJ1-1
clone size: -

CDR3 protein: CASIGSGGAYSYEQYF
CDR3 DNA: TGTGCCAGCATTGGTAGCGGGGGGGCTTACTCCTACGAGCAGTACTTC
V gene: TRBV2
D gene: TRBD2
J gene: TRBJ2-7
clone size: -

CDR3 protein: CASSQGAGRGEQYF
CDR3 DNA: TGTGCCAGCAGCCAAGGGGCAGGAAGGGGCGAGCAGTACTTC
V gene: TRBV4-2
D gene: -
J gene: TRBJ2-7
clone size: few

CDR3 protein: CASHQGARGSPLHF
CDR3 DNA: TGTGCCAGCCACCAGGGGGCGCGGGGATCACCCCTCCACTTT
V gene: TRBV2
D gene: TRBD1
J gene: TRBJ1-6
clone size: -

CDR3 protein: CASSPPTGGFLGQHF
CDR3 DNA: TGTGCCAGCTCACCGCCGACAGGGGGGTTTTTGGGCCAGCATTTT
V gene: TRBV18
D gene: TRBD1
J gene: TRBJ1-5
clone size: -

CDR3 protein: CASSFQAGGPSNEQFF
CDR3 DNA: TGTGCCAGTAGTTTCCAAGCGGGGGGGCCTTCCAATGAGCAGTTCTTC
V gene: TRBV19
D gene: TRBD2
J gene: TRBJ2-1
clone size: -

CDR3 protein: CASSASRLAGGRTQYF
CDR3 DNA: TGTGCCAGCAGCGCCTCAAGGCTAGCGGGGGGGCGGACCCAGTACTTC
V gene: TRBV7-2
D gene: TRBD2
J gene: TRBJ2-5
clone size: -

CDR3 protein: CASSQYTRGTEGYTF
CDR3 DNA: TGCGCCAGCAGCCAATACACCAGGGGAACTGAGGGCTACACCTTC
V gene: TRBV4-3
D gene: -
J gene: TRBJ1-2
clone size: -

CDR3 protein: CASSLPGQSEAFF
CDR3 DNA: TGCGCCAGCAGCTTGCCCGGACAGTCCGAAGCTTTCTTT
V gene: TRBV5-1
D gene: -
J gene: TRBJ1-1
clone size: -

CDR3 protein: CASSPGGPNYEQYF
CDR3 DNA: TGTGCCAGCAGCCCGGGAGGGCCGAACTACGAGCAGTACTTC
V gene: TRBV9
D gene: TRBD2
J gene: TRBJ2-7
clone size: -

CDR3 protein: CASSLVTLAFEQYF
CDR3 DNA: TGTGCCAGCAGCTTAGTTACCCTAGCTTTCGAGCAGTACTTC
V gene: TRBV7-2
D gene: -
J gene: TRBJ2-7
clone size: -

CDR3 protein: CAWSVTAQLMKLVF
CDR3 DNA: TGTGCCTGGAGTGTAACAGCCCAACTTATGAAGCTTGTCTTT
V gene: TRBV30
D gene: -
J gene: TRBJ1-1
clone size: -

CDR3 protein: CASSPHGGNTGELFF
CDR3 DNA: TGTGCCAGCAGCCCCCACGGGGGGAACACCGGGGAGCTGTTTTTT
V gene: TRBV9
D gene: -
J gene: TRBJ2-2
clone size: -

CDR3 protein: CASRVIRTGEPQYF
CDR3 DNA: TGCGCCAGCAGGGTTATTAGGACAGGGGAACCCCAGTACTTC
V gene: TRBV5-1
D gene: TRBD1
J gene: TRBJ2-5
clone size: few

CDR3 protein: CASSDGTGGYPLYEQYF
CDR3 DNA: TGCGCCAGCAGTGACGGGACAGGGGGATACCCCCTCTACGAGCAGTACTTC
V gene: TRBV10-1
D gene: TRBD1
J gene: TRBJ2-7
clone size: -

CDR3 protein: CASSEAGQGGYTF
CDR3 DNA: TGCGCCAGCAGCGAGGCGGGACAGGGGGGCTACACCTTC
V gene: TRBV5-1
D gene: TRBD1
J gene: TRBJ1-2
clone size: -

CDR3 protein: CASKQGSFIDTQYF
CDR3 DNA: TGTGCCAGCAAACAGGGGAGTTTCATTGATACGCAGTATTTT
V gene: TRBV6-5
D gene: TRBD1
J gene: TRBJ2-3
clone size: -

CDR3 protein: CASSYRDFDEQYF
CDR3 DNA: TGTGCCAGCAGTTACCGGGATTTCGACGAGCAGTACTTC
V gene: TRBV6-5
D gene: -
J gene: TRBJ2-7
clone size: -

CDR3 protein: CASSWVSGLSGANVLTF
CDR3 DNA: TGTGCCAGCAGCTGGGTCAGCGGACTCTCTGGGGCCAACGTCCTGACTTTC
V gene: TRBV9
D gene: -
J gene: TRBJ2-6
clone size: -

CDR3 protein: CASSLGLAMYNEQFF
CDR3 DNA: TGTGCCAGCAGCTTAGGGCTAGCGATGTACAATGAGCAGTTCTTC
V gene: TRBV11-3
D gene: -
J gene: TRBJ2-1
clone size: once

CDR3 protein: CASSLLELRGEKLFF
CDR3 DNA: TGTGCCAGCAGCTTACTCGAACTGCGGGGCGAAAAACTGTTTTTT
V gene: TRBV7-8
D gene: -
J gene: TRBJ1-4
clone size: -

CDR3 protein: CASSLGQYYGYTF
CDR3 DNA: TGTGCCAGCAGCTTAGGGCAGTATTATGGCTACACCTTC
V gene: TRBV7-9
D gene: -
J gene: TRBJ1-2
clone size: -

CDR3 protein: CASSHQGRETQYF
CDR3 DNA: TGTGCCAGCAGCCACCAGGGCCGAGAGACCCAGTACTTC
V gene: TRBV3-1/TRBV3-2
D gene: -
J gene: TRBJ2-5
clone size: -

CDR3 protein: CASSLEEAGSNQPQHF
CDR3 DNA: TGTGCCAGCAGCTTAGAGGAGGCGGGTAGCAATCAGCCCCAGCATTTT
V gene: TRBV7-2
D gene: -
J gene: TRBJ1-5
clone size: -

CDR3 protein: CASSPTGSGEKLFF
CDR3 DNA: TGTGCCAGCAGCCCGACAGGGAGCGGGGAAAAACTGTTTTTT
V gene: TRBV3-1/TRBV3-2
D gene: TRBD1
J gene: TRBJ1-4
clone size: -

CDR3 protein: CASSPPGTAGNTIYF
CDR3 DNA: TGTGCCAGCAGCCCACCCGGGACTGCTGGAAACACCATATATTTT
V gene: TRBV14
D gene: -
J gene: TRBJ1-3
clone size: -

CDR3 protein: CASSGTGAQQPQHF
CDR3 DNA: TGTGCCAGTAGTGGGACAGGGGCGCAACAGCCCCAGCATTTT
V gene: TRBV19
D gene: TRBD1
J gene: TRBJ1-5
clone size: once

CDR3 protein: CASSEGLSTDTQYF
CDR3 DNA: TGCGCCAGCAGCGAAGGACTAAGCACAGATACGCAGTATTTT
V gene: TRBV5-1
D gene: -
J gene: TRBJ2-3
clone size: -

CDR3 protein: CATYGPSAYEQYF
CDR3 DNA: TGTGCCACCTATGGGCCCTCCGCGTACGAGCAGTACTTC
V gene: TRBV6-5
D gene: -
J gene: TRBJ2-7
clone size: -

CDR3 protein: CASTPSTGFASYGYTF
CDR3 DNA: TGTGCCAGCACCCCATCTACAGGGTTTGCCTCCTATGGCTACACCTTC
V gene: TRBV5-4
D gene: -
J gene: TRBJ1-2
clone size: -

CDR3 protein: CASSLVLADTEAFF
CDR3 DNA: TGTGCCAGCAGCTTAGTTTTGGCGGACACTGAAGCTTTCTTT
V gene: TRBV11-2
D gene: -
J gene: TRBJ1-1
clone size: few

CDR3 protein: CASSRLGRGAGEKLFF
CDR3 DNA: TGTGCCAGCTCCAGACTTGGACGGGGGGCTGGTGAAAAACTGTTTTTT
V gene: TRBV18
D gene: -
J gene: TRBJ1-4
clone size: -

CDR3 protein: CASRQGGAEKLFF
CDR3 DNA: TGTGCCAGCCGACAGGGAGGAGCGGAAAAACTGTTTTTT
V gene: TRBV11-2
D gene: TRBD1
J gene: TRBJ1-4
clone size: once

CDR3 protein: CASSDRGSGELFF
CDR3 DNA: TGTGCCAGCAGTGACAGGGGTTCCGGGGAGCTGTTTTTT
V gene: TRBV6-6
D gene: TRBD1
J gene: TRBJ2-2
clone size: -